The clone carrying this T cell receptor (beta chain) has just one count. Assay: immunoSEQ multiplex PCR; the TCRdb copy retains only in-frame clones and omits some. The sample contains fewer than 300,000 clones, 85% to 90% of which appear only once. The data originate from a study of blood T cell repertoires in COVID-19. This clonotype was obtained from a woman in her thirties with COVID-19, enrolled during active disease. Specimen: peripheral blood.

In DNA, the CDR3 is TGTGCCATCAGTGAAAGACAATCCGATCAGCCCCAGCATTTT. Translating it yields CAISERQSDQPQHF. The chain employs TRBV10-3 and TRBJ1-5; D remains ambiguous. V was clipped by 3 bases and J by 5 bases, with 11 bases between them. Germline V gene data show CDR1 as ENHRY and CDR2 as SYGVKD. The CDR3 covers 14 residues.